This T cell receptor (beta chain) was identified during a study of T cell changes during pregnancy in multiple sclerosis. CDR1 is SGHTA, CDR2 FQGTGA, per germline. This CDR3 is 16 amino acids long. The ends were cut back, 0 bases at V and 2 bases at J, with 11 bases in the middle. Using immunoSEQ multiplex PCR, the repertoire was profiled, and TCRdb retains in-frame clones only, with some absent. The sample carries about 50,000 clones, 85% to 95% recorded once. The TCR originated in a female donor with multiple sclerosis, enrolled in a pregnancy study. Source: CD4+ T cells from peripheral blood mononuclear cells, taken in the second trimester of pregnancy. This chain links TRBV7-3 with TRBJ2-1, with D possibly being TRBD1 (5 bases). The CDR3 bases are TGTGCCAGCAGCTTAACCTCAGGGAATCCCTACAATGAGCAGTTCTTC. Translated: CASSLTSGNPYNEQFF.